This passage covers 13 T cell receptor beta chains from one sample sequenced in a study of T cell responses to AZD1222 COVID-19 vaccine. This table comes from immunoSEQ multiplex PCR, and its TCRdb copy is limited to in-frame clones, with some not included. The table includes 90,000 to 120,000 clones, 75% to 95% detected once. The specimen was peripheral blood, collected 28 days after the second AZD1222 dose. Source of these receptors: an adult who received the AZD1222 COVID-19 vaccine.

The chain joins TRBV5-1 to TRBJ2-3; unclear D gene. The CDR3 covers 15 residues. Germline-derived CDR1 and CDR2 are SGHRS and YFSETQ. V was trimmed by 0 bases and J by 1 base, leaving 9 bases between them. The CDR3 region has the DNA TGCGCCAGCAGCTTGGTTGGGCTTGGCACAGATACGCAGTATTTT. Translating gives CASSLVGLGTDTQYF.

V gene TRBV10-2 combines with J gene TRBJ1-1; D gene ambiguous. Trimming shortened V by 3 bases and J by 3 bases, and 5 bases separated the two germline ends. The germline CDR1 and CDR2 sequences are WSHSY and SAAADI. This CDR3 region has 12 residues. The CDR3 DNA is TGCGCCAGCAGTGAAGCCTACACTGAAGCTTTCTTT. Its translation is CASSEAYTEAFF.

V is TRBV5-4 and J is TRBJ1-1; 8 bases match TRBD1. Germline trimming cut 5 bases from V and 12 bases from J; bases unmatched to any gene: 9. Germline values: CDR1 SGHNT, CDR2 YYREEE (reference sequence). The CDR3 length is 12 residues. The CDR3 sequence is CASRTQTGVTFF. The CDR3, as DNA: TGTGCCAGCAGGACACAGACAGGGGTAACTTTCTTT.

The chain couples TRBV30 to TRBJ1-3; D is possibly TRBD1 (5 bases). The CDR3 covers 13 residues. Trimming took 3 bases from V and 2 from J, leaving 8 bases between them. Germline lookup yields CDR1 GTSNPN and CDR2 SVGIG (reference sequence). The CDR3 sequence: CAWSWGAGNTIYF. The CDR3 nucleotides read TGTGCCTGGAGCTGGGGGGCTGGAAACACCATATATTTT.

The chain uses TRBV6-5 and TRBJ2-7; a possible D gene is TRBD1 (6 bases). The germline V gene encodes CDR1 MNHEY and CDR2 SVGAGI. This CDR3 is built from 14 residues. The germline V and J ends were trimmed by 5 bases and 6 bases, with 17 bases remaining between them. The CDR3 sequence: CASSPGHSSSEQYF. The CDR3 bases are TGTGCCAGCAGTCCGGGACACTCATCAAGCGAGCAGTACTTC.

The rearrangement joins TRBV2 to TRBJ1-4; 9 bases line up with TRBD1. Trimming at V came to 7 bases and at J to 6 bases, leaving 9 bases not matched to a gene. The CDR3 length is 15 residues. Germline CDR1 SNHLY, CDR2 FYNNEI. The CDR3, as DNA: TGTGCCAGCAACCCGGGACAGGGAGACGATGAAAAACTGTTTTTT. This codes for CASNPGQGDDEKLFF.

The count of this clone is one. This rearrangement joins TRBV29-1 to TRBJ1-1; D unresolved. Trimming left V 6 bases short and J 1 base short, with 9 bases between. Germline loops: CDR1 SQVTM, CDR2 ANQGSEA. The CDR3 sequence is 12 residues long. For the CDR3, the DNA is TGCAGCGTCCCTCTCGGGAACACTGAAGCTTTCTTT. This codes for CSVPLGNTEAFF.

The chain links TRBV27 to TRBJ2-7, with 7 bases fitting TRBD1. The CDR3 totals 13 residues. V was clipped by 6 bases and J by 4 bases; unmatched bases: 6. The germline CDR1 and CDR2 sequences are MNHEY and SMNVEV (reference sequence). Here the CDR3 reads CASSHGTAYEQYF. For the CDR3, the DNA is TGTGCCAGCAGCCATGGGACAGCTTACGAGCAGTACTTC.

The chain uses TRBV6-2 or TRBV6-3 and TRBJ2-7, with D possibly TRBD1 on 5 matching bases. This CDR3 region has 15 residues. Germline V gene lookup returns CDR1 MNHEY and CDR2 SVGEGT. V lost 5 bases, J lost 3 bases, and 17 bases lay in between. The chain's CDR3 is CASSETLTANYEQYF. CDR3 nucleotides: TGTGCCAGCAGTGAGACCTTGACAGCGAACTACGAGCAGTACTTC.

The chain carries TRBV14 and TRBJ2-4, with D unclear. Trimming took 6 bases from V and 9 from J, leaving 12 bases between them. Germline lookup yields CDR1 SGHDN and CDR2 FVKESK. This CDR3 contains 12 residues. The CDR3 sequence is CASSPRGVIQYF. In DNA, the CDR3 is TGTGCCAGCAGTCCAAGAGGTGTCATTCAGTACTTC.

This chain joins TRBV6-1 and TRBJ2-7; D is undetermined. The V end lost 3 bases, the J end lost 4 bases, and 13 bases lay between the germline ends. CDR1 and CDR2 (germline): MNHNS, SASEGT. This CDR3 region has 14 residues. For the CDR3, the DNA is TGTGCCAGCAGTGAGGCCAGGAGATCGTACGAGCAGTACTTC. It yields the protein CASSEARRSYEQYF.

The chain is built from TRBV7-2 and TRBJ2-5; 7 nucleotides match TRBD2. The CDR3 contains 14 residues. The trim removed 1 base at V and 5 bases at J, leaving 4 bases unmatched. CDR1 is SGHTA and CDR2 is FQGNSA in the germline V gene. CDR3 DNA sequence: TGTGCCAGCAGCTTAGTTTTTAGCGGGGAGACCCAGTACTTC. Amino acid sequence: CASSLVFSGETQYF.

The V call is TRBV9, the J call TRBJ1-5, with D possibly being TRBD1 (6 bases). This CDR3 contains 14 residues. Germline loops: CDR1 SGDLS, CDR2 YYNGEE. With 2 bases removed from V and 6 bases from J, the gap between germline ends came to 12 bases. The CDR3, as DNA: TGTGCCAGCAGCGTGGACAGCGAGGGTCAGCCCCAGCATTTT. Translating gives CASSVDSEGQPQHF.